This TCR beta chain comes out of a study of T cell responses to AZD1222 COVID-19 vaccine. Broader study findings: Nearly half of spike-specific TCRs reportedly target variant regions that are unmutated in the B.1.351 and B.1.1.7 variants.

Losses at the gene ends were 2 bases for V and 8 bases for J; bases not matched to a gene: 13. CDR1 is MNHNS and CDR2 is SASEGT in the germline V gene. The CDR3 is made up of 16 amino acids. The method was immunoSEQ multiplex PCR; TCRdb's version includes in-frame clones alone and lacks a portion of them. The sample includes about 150,000 clones, roughly nine tenths seen only once; the top ten take about 5.1%. For this clone: Its target is unknown.

This chain links TRBV6-1 with TRBJ1-2, with 8 bases identical to TRBD1. This receptor was identified in an adult in good health. The sample here was peripheral blood, taken on day 0 of MenACWY control vaccination. CDR3 amino acids: CASSEHGTGRNLGYTF. Here the CDR3 DNA reads TGTGCCAGCAGTGAACATGGGACAGGAAGAAACTTAGGCTACACCTTC.